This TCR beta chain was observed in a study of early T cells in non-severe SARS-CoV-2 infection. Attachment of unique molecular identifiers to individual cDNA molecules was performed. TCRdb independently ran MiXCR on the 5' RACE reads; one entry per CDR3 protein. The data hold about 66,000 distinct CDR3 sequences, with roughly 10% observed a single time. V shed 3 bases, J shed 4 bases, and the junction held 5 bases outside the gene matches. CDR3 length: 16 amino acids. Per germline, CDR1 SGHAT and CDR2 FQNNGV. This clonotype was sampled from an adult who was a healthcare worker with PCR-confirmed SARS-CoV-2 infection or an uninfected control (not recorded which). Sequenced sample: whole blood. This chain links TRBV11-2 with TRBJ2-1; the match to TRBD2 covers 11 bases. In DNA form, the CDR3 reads TGTGCCAGCAGCTTTGCCGGGACTAGCGGTTACAATGAGCAGTTCTTC. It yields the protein CASSFAGTSGYNEQFF.